One T cell receptor (beta chain) is described in this entry. Its antigen is unknown. From the 5' RACE reads, TCRdb called clonotypes with MiXCR, one entry per CDR3 protein. The sample contains under 250,000 distinct CDR3 sequences, around 27% of which appear only once. The data are from a study of T-cell memory formation after mild COVID-19. Study-wide results and caveats: Among CD4+ contracting clones, most were CM and EM, and CD8+ ones EMRA.

The sample was PBMCs or a T cell subset sorted from them (not recorded which). This sequence originates from an adult woman who had mild COVID-19 (a few samples of this study predate the infection). Cell type and time point are not known.

CDR3 protein: CSARAGHMNTEAFF. CDR3 sequence (DNA): TGCAGTGCTAGGGCGGGACACATGAACACTGAAGCTTTCTTT. This chain connects TRBV20-1 to TRBJ1-1; possible D gene TRBD1, 6 bases. V lost 3 bases and J lost 0, with 11 bases in between. The CDR3 runs 14 residues. Germline V gene sequence: CDR1 DFQATT, CDR2 SNEGSKA (reference sequence).